This T cell receptor beta chain was obtained from a study of identical twins' blood T cells. The study, taken as a whole, reports: V gene usage reportedly matched far better within twin pairs than unrelated donors.

TCR cDNA libraries were made from RNA using a previously described, modified protocol. TCRdb re-called the 5' RACE reads through MiXCR, storing one row per CDR3 protein. The data contain 350,000 to 400,000 distinct CDR3 sequences, around 30% of them seen just once; the ten biggest clones take up about 6%. In its sample, this clonotype was seen a few times. Its specificity is unknown. The CDR3 runs to 15 residues. V lost 3 bases and J 0 bases, leaving 11 bases between the germline ends. The germline V gene has CDR1 SGHTA and CDR2 FQGNSA. The rearrangement links TRBV7-2 to TRBJ1-1, with D perhaps TRBD1 (5 bases). The sequence was obtained from a woman aged 18 to 50 in good health. Material: PBMCs. CDR3: CASSLSGMVNTEAFF. The DNA for the CDR3 is TGTGCCAGCAGCTTGTCAGGGATGGTGAACACTGAAGCTTTCTTT.